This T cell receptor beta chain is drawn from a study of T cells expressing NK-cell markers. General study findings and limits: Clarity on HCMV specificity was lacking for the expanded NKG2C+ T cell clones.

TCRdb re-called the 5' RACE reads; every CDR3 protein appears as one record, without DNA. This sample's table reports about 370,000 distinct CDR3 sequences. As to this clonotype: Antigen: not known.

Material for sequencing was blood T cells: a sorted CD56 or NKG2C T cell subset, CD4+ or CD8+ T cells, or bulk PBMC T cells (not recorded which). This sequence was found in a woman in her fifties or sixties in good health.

The CDR3: CASSLVGGMDRETQYF. The chain uses TRBV5-5 and TRBJ2-5; there is no DNA to check the TCRdb D call of TRBD2. The CDR3 extends over 16 amino acids. The germline V gene has CDR1 SGHKS and CDR2 YYEKEE (reference sequence).